This TCR beta chain was sequenced in a study of T cell responses to AZD1222 COVID-19 vaccine. Trimming removed 6 bases at V and 5 bases at J, with 20 bases between. This CDR3 is 15 amino acids long. From germline, CDR1 is SGHDT and CDR2 YYEEEE. Sequenced by immunoSEQ multiplex PCR; TCRdb stores in-frame clones only, minus some. The repertoire has some 140,000 clones, over 80% of them found once; the top ten carry 6% to 7%. This clone has only one observation. The starting material was peripheral blood, obtained 28 days after the second AZD1222 dose. This clonotype was sampled from an adult who received the AZD1222 COVID-19 vaccine. The rearrangement links TRBV5-6 to TRBJ1-1, with TRBD1 as a possible D gene (6 bases). This CDR3 is CASTRGVVSRTEAFF. The DNA for the CDR3 is TGTGCCAGCACGAGGGGGGTCGTTTCAAGGACTGAAGCTTTCTTT.